This is a list of T cell receptor beta chains from one sample in a study of blood T cell repertoires in COVID-19. Sequencing was performed with immunoSEQ multiplex PCR; in TCRdb, only in-frame clones are kept and a portion is missing. The data contain approximately 320,000 clones, roughly 85% of them seen just once; the ten biggest clones take up 7.2%. The sample taken for sequencing was peripheral blood. The receptors derive from a human donor in a cohort sampled during active COVID-19. CDR3s include the opening cysteine and the closing phenylalanine or tryptophan. Each record gives: J gene, clone size, V gene, D gene, CDR3 protein, CDR3 DNA. A D gene is named only where the DNA matches it firmly. Size values are once, few and many counts, or a class for expanded clones, and some rows have none.

j_gene: TRBJ2-7; abundance: -; v_gene: TRBV14; d_gene: TRBD1; CDR3aa: CASSQGQGRSYEQYF; CDR3nt: TGTGCCAGCAGCCAAGGACAGGGGAGATCCTACGAGCAGTACTTC
j_gene: TRBJ1-6; abundance: -; v_gene: TRBV19; d_gene: TRBD1; CDR3aa: CASTTGTGYSPLHF; CDR3nt: TGTGCCAGTACCACCGGGACAGGGTATTCACCCCTCCACTTT
j_gene: TRBJ1-1; abundance: -; v_gene: TRBV12-3/TRBV12-4; d_gene: -; CDR3aa: CASSLLLNTEAFF; CDR3nt: TGTGCCAGCAGTTTACTACTTAACACTGAAGCTTTCTTT
j_gene: TRBJ2-3; abundance: -; v_gene: TRBV24-1; d_gene: -; CDR3aa: CATSDVEGGTQYF; CDR3nt: TGTGCCACCAGTGACGTAGAGGGCGGGACGCAGTATTTT
j_gene: TRBJ1-5; abundance: -; v_gene: TRBV24-1; d_gene: -; CDR3aa: CATSDTRTSNQPQHF; CDR3nt: TGTGCCACCAGTGATACACGCACTAGCAATCAGCCCCAGCATTTT
j_gene: TRBJ1-1; abundance: -; v_gene: TRBV6-5; d_gene: -; CDR3aa: CASTTGLPGTEAFF; CDR3nt: TGTGCCAGCACCACGGGACTTCCGGGGACTGAAGCTTTCTTT
j_gene: TRBJ2-2; abundance: -; v_gene: TRBV5-1; d_gene: TRBD2; CDR3aa: CASSLGLAGTTGELFF; CDR3nt: TGCGCCAGCAGCCTTGGACTAGCGGGGACCACCGGGGAGCTGTTTTTT
j_gene: TRBJ2-5; abundance: few; v_gene: TRBV7-2; d_gene: -; CDR3aa: CASSLGIARETQYF; CDR3nt: TGTGCCAGCAGCTTAGGGATAGCGAGGGAGACCCAGTACTTC
j_gene: TRBJ2-2; abundance: -; v_gene: TRBV19; d_gene: -; CDR3aa: CASISATGELFF; CDR3nt: TGTGCCAGTATCTCAGCGACCGGGGAGCTGTTTTTT
j_gene: TRBJ2-3; abundance: -; v_gene: TRBV12-5; d_gene: TRBD2; CDR3aa: CASGLSSGGGEGWDTQYF; CDR3nt: TGTGCTAGTGGTTTGTCTAGCGGGGGGGGCGAGGGTTGGGATACGCAGTATTTT
j_gene: TRBJ1-2; abundance: -; v_gene: TRBV3-1/TRBV3-2; d_gene: -; CDR3aa: CASSQDRGAYYGYTF; CDR3nt: TGTGCCAGCAGCCAAGACAGGGGAGCTTACTATGGCTACACCTTC
j_gene: TRBJ2-1; abundance: -; v_gene: TRBV6-2/TRBV6-3; d_gene: -; CDR3aa: CASSPWVSGYNEQFF; CDR3nt: TGTGCCAGCAGCCCGTGGGTTAGCGGTTACAATGAGCAGTTCTTC
j_gene: TRBJ1-2; abundance: -; v_gene: TRBV9; d_gene: -; CDR3aa: CASSEGAQPPNYGYTF; CDR3nt: TGTGCCAGCAGCGAGGGAGCTCAGCCTCCTAACTATGGCTACACCTTC
j_gene: TRBJ1-4; abundance: -; v_gene: TRBV7-8; d_gene: -; CDR3aa: CASSLAWAVNEKLFF; CDR3nt: TGTGCCAGCAGCTTAGCATGGGCAGTTAATGAAAAACTGTTTTTT
j_gene: TRBJ2-7; abundance: -; v_gene: TRBV5-1; d_gene: TRBD2; CDR3aa: CASSLRGDSTYEQYF; CDR3nt: TGCGCCAGCTCCCTTCGGGGGGACTCCACCTACGAGCAGTACTTC
j_gene: TRBJ1-2; abundance: -; v_gene: TRBV9; d_gene: -; CDR3aa: CASSDRGATYGYTF; CDR3nt: TGTGCCAGCAGCGACCGGGGGGCAACCTATGGCTACACCTTC
j_gene: TRBJ2-2; abundance: -; v_gene: TRBV11-1; d_gene: -; CDR3aa: CASSLAPAGTGELFF; CDR3nt: TGTGCCAGCAGCTTAGCGCCGGCGGGCACCGGGGAGCTGTTTTTT
j_gene: TRBJ1-2; abundance: -; v_gene: TRBV5-6; d_gene: TRBD1; CDR3aa: CASSLLGQPNYGYTF; CDR3nt: TGTGCCAGCAGCCTCTTGGGACAGCCAAACTATGGCTACACCTTC
j_gene: TRBJ2-1; abundance: -; v_gene: TRBV2; d_gene: TRBD2; CDR3aa: CASRTSGGVYNEQFF; CDR3nt: TGTGCCAGCAGGACTAGCGGGGGGGTTTACAATGAGCAGTTCTTC